Shown below are 9 T cell receptor beta chains from a single sample sequenced in a study of response to subunit inactivated influenza vaccine. Using its own MiXCR run on the RT-PCR reads, TCRdb lists one record per CDR3 protein. This table has around 570,000 distinct CDR3 sequences, 7.6% appearing once. Sequenced material: PBMCs from blood, taken less than 30 months after vaccination. All receptors come from a man between 50 and 69 years old who received an inactivated influenza vaccine.

The gene calls are TRBV4-3 and TRBJ1-2, with D possibly TRBD1 on 6 matching bases. In germline, CDR1 is LGHNA, CDR2 YSLEER. V was trimmed by 0 bases and J by 7 bases, leaving 12 bases between them. This CDR3 comprises 14 residues. CDR3 sequence: CASSQDQGMSGYTF. The CDR3 bases are TGCGCCAGCAGCCAAGATCAGGGGATGAGTGGCTACACCTTC.

Many counts were recorded for this clonotype. V usage is TRBV12-3 or TRBV12-4 and J usage is TRBJ1-6, with a possible D match to TRBD1 (6 bases). This CDR3 region has 12 residues. Trimming took 7 bases from V and 15 from J, leaving 16 bases between them. Written as DNA, the CDR3 is TGTGCCAGCACCCTTGGGGGGCAGCTCCTCCACTTT. It is translated as CASTLGGQLLHF.

The chain couples TRBV5-5 to TRBJ1-2, with 9 bases that match TRBD1. CDR1 and CDR2 (germline): SGHKS, YYEKEE (reference sequence). With V trimmed by 4 bases and J by 8 bases, 12 bases remained unmatched. The CDR3 covers 15 residues. CDR3 amino acids: CASSPQGQGLNGYTF. The CDR3 DNA sequence: TGTGCCAGCAGCCCGCAGGGACAGGGCCTAAACGGCTACACCTTC.

This clonotype showed up just a few times. This chain uses TRBV15 with TRBJ1-2; maybe TRBD1 (6 bases). This CDR3 region has 15 residues. Germline assignment: CDR1 LNHNV and CDR2 YYDKDF (reference sequence). The V end lost 4 bases, the J end lost 2 bases, and 14 bases lay between the germline ends. The CDR3 region has the DNA TGTGCCACCAGCAAAGGACAGCCCCTCAACTATGGCTACACCTTC. Its translation is CATSKGQPLNYGYTF.

This clonotype showed up just a few times. J is TRBJ2-2 and V is TRBV9; unclear D gene. The V end was cut by 4 bases, the J end by 3 bases, with 10 bases between. This CDR3 spans 14 amino acids. Germline V lookup: CDR1 SGDLS, CDR2 YYNGEE. CDR3 residues: CASSTRRHTGELFF. CDR3 coding DNA: TGTGCCAGCAGCACCCGACGGCACACCGGGGAGCTGTTTTTT.

V gene TRBV4-3 combines with J gene TRBJ2-3, with 8 nucleotides matching TRBD2. Per the germline V gene, CDR1 is LGHNA and CDR2 is YSLEER. V was clipped by 0 bases and J by 2 bases; unmatched bases: 7. This CDR3 has 17 residues. The chain's CDR3 is CASSQDVVAGTTDTQYF. For the CDR3, the DNA is TGCGCCAGCAGCCAAGATGTAGTAGCGGGGACCACAGATACGCAGTATTTT.

The chain uses TRBV20-1 and TRBJ2-1; the D gene could be TRBD1 or TRBD2 (6 bases each). V lost 3 bases to trimming and J lost 3 bases, with 12 bases between them. The CDR3 has 14 amino acids. Looked up from germline, CDR1 is DFQATT and CDR2 is SNEGSKA (reference sequence). CDR3 residues: CSASGGRDYNEQFF. The DNA for the CDR3 is TGCAGTGCTAGTGGGGGGCGGGACTACAATGAGCAGTTCTTC.

The V call is TRBV15, the J call TRBJ2-1; 7 bases are a match to TRBD1. The CDR3 runs 16 residues. Per the germline V gene, CDR1 is LNHNV and CDR2 is YYDKDF (reference sequence). Trimming removed 4 bases from V and 7 bases from J; junction bases left unmatched: 13. In nucleotides, the CDR3 is TGTGCCACCAGCACCGAAGACAGGGTGATGATTAATGAGCAGTTCTTC. Residues: CATSTEDRVMINEQFF. Together with reference TRBV15 and TRBJ2-1, the CDR3 gives the full variable domain: DAMVIQNPRYQVTQFGKPVTLSCSQTLNHNVMYWYQQKSSQAPKLLFHYYDKDFNNEADTPDNFQSRRPNTSFCFLDIRSPGLGDTAMYLCATSTEDRVMINEQFFGPGTRLTVL.

This clonotype occurred many times. The chain carries TRBV7-2 and TRBJ2-7; 12 bases match TRBD2. V lost 4 bases and J lost 3; bases outside the gene matches: 4. Germline CDR1 SGHTA, CDR2 FQGNSA. The CDR3 runs 15 residues. This CDR3 reads CASSYGLAGSYEQYF. The DNA for the CDR3 is TGTGCCAGCAGCTACGGACTAGCGGGAAGCTACGAGCAGTACTTC. The variable domain in full, completed from reference TRBV7-2 and TRBJ2-7, reads GAGVSQSPSNKVTEKGKDVELRCDPISGHTALYWYRQSLGQGLEFLIYFQGNSAPDKSGLPSDRFSAERTGGSVSTLTIQRTQQEDSAVYLCASSYGLAGSYEQYFGPGTRLTVT.